This T cell receptor (beta chain) is from a study of T cell clones after liver transplantation. Study observations and caveats: Post-transplant time points were not standardized, so conclusions are preliminary.

The J segment lost 4 bases and the V segment lost 4 bases, leaving 5 bases of the junction unmatched. Germline CDR1 SGHTA, CDR2 FQGTGA. CDR3 length: 14 residues. Sorting of unstimulated PBMCs yielded separate CD3+CD4+ and CD3+CD8+ fractions. Worth noting for this clone: Its antigen remains unidentified.

Generated by immunoSEQ multiplex PCR, the TCRdb table keeps only in-frame clones and is missing some. The sample holds approximately 55,000 clones; approximately 71% are singletons and the top ten take around 10%. This chain uses TRBV7-3 with TRBJ2-3, with 7 bases that match TRBD1. The sample consisted of CD4+ T cells from blood, taken about 56 months after liver transplant. This clonotype originated in a human patient who received a liver transplant. Some T cells may be graft donor cells. The CDR3 DNA is TGTGCCAGCAGCTCTCGACAGGGAGCAGATACGCAGTATTTT. This codes for CASSSRQGADTQYF.